This T cell receptor (beta chain) is from a study of blood T cell repertoires in COVID-19. Clones were read by immunoSEQ multiplex PCR, and TCRdb kept only the in-frame ones, dropping some. The repertoire holds around 300,000 clones, with roughly 85% as singletons. V dropped 4 bases and J dropped 5 bases, with 11 bases sitting between them. Per germline, CDR1 GTSNPN and CDR2 SVGIG (reference sequence). This CDR3 contains 12 residues. The genes are TRBV30 and TRBJ2-5; the D is unclear. The sample was peripheral blood. This TCR was sampled from a woman aged 50 to 60 who had recovered from COVID-19. The CDR3 nucleotides are TGTGCCTGGAATCCAGGATTCGAGACCCAGTACTTC. Translated: CAWNPGFETQYF.